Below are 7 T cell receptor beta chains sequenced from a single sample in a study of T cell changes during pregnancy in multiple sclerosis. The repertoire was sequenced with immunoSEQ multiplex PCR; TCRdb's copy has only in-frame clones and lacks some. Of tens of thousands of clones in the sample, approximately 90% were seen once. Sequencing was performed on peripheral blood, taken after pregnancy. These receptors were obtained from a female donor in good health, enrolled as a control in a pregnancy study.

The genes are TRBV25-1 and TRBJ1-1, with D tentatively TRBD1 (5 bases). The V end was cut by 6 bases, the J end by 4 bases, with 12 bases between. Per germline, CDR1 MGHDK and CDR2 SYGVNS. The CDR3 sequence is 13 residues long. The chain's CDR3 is CASRETGGTEAFF. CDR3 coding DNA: TGTGCCAGCAGGGAAACGGGGGGCACTGAAGCTTTCTTT.

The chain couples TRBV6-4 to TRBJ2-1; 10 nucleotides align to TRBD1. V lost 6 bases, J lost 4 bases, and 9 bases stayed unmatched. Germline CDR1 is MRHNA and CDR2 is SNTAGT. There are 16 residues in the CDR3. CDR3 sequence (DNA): TGTGCCAGCAGCCCGGACAGGGGGTCCGTATACAATGAGCAGTTCTTC. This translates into CASSPDRGSVYNEQFF.

This CDR3 reads CASSFLPGGASDTQYF. CDR3 DNA sequence: TGTGCCAGCAGTTTTTTGCCGGGGGGGGCATCGGATACGCAGTATTTT. The genes are TRBV5-6 and TRBJ2-3, with 8 bases fitting TRBD2. The trim removed 5 bases at V and 6 bases at J, leaving 14 bases unmatched. Germline V gives CDR1 SGHDT, CDR2 YYEEEE. The length of the CDR3 is 16 residues.

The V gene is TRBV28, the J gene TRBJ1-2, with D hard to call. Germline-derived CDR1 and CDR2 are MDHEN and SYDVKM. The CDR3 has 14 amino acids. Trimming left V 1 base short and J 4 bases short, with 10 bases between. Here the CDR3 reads CASSLLDSPYGYTF. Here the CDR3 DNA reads TGTGCCAGCAGTTTATTGGACTCGCCCTATGGCTACACCTTC.

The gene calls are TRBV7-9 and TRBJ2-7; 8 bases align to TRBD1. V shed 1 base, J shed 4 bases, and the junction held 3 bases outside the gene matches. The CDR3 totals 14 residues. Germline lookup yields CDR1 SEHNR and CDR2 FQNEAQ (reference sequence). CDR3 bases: TGTGCCAGCAGCTTAGTCGACAGGGGTTACGAGCAGTACTTC. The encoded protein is CASSLVDRGYEQYF.

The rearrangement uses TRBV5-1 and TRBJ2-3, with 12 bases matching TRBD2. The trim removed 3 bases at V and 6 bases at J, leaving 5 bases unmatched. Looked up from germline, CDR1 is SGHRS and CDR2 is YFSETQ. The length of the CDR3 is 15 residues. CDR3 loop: CASSYLAGGGDTQYF. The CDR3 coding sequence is TGCGCCAGCAGCTACCTAGCGGGAGGGGGTGATACGCAGTATTTT.

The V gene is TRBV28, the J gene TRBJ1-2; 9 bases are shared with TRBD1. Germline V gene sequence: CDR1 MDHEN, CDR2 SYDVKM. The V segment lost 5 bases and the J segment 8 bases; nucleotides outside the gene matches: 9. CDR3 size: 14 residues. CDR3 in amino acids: CASSATGGPRGYTF. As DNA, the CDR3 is TGTGCCAGCAGTGCCACAGGGGGCCCCCGGGGCTACACCTTC.